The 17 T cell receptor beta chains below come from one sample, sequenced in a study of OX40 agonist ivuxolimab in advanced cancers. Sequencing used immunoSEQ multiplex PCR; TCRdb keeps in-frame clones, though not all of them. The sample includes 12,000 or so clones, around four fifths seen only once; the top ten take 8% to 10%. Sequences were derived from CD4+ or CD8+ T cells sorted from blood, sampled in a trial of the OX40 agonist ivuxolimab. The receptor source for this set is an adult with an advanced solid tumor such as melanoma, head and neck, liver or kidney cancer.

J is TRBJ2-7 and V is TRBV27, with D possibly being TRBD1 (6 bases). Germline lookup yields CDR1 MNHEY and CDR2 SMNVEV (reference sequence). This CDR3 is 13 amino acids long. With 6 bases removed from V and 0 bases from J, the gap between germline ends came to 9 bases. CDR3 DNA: TGTGCCAGCAGCCAGGACAGCTCCTACGAGCAGTACTTC. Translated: CASSQDSSYEQYF.

The chain's CDR3 is CASSSTVNTEAFF. The CDR3 nucleotides read TGTGCCAGCAGCTCGACAGTGAACACTGAAGCTTTCTTT. The chain joins TRBV7-9 to TRBJ1-1; possible D gene TRBD1, 5 bases. From germline, CDR1 is SEHNR and CDR2 FQNEAQ (reference sequence). V lost 4 bases to trimming and J lost 0 bases, with 6 bases between them. The CDR3 extends over 13 amino acids. Drawing the rest from reference TRBV7-9 and TRBJ1-1, the complete variable domain is DTGVSQNPRHKITKRGQNVTFRCDPISEHNRLYWYRQTLGQGPEFLTYFQNEAQLEKSRLLSDRFSAERPKGSFSTLEIQRTEQGDSAMYLCASSSTVNTEAFFGQGTRLTVV.

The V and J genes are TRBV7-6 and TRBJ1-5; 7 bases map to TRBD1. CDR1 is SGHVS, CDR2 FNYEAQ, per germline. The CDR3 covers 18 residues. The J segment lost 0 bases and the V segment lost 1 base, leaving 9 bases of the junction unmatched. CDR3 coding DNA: TGTGCCAGCAGCTTAGTAGAAGACGGGACAGATAGCAATCAGCCCCAGCATTTT. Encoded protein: CASSLVEDGTDSNQPQHF.

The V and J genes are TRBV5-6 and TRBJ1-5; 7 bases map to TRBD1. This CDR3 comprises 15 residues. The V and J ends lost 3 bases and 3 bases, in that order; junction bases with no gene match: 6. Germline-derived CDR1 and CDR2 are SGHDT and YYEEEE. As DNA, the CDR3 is TGTGCCAGCAGCTCGAGGGACAGACCCAATCAGCCCCAGCATTTT. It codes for CASSSRDRPNQPQHF.

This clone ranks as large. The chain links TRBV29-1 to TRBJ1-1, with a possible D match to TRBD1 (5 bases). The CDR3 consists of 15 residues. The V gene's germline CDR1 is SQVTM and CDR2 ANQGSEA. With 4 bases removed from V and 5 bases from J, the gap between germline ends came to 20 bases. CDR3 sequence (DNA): TGCAGCGTTGGACATCCAGGGAATAGGCGGACTGAAGCTTTCTTT. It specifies CSVGHPGNRRTEAFF. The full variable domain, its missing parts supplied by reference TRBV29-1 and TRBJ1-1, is SAVISQKPSRDICQRGTSLTIQCQVDSQVTMMFWYRQQPGQSLTLIATANQGSEATYESGFVIDKFPISRPNLTFSTLTVSNMSPEDSSIYLCSVGHPGNRRTEAFFGQGTRLTVV.

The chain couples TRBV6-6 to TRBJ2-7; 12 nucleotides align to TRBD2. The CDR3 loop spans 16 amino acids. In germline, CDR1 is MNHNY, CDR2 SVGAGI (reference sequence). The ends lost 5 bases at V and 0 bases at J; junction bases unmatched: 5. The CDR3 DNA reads TGTGCCAGCAGTCTAACTAGCGGGGGGACCTCCTACGAGCAGTACTTC. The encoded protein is CASSLTSGGTSYEQYF.

The CDR3, as DNA: TGTGCCAGCAGCCCCAGCGCGGGGGCGGTTAATGAGCAGTTCTTC. It codes for CASSPSAGAVNEQFF. V is TRBV5-4 and J is TRBJ2-1, with D possibly TRBD2 on 7 matching bases. Germline loops: CDR1 SGHNT, CDR2 YYREEE (reference sequence). Trimming pared 4 bases from V and 7 bases from J, leaving 18 bases between. This CDR3 has 15 amino acids.

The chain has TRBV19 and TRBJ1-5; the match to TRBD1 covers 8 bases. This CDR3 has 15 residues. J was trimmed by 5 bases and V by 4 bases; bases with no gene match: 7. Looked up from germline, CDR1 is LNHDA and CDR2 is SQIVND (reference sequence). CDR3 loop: CASSTTDRGDQPQHF. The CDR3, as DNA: TGTGCCAGTAGTACCACAGACAGGGGCGATCAGCCCCAGCATTTT.

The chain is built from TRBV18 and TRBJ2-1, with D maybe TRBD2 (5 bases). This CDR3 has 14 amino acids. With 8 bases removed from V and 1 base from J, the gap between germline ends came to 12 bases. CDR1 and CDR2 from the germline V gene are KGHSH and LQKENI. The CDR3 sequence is CASRTASSYNEQFF. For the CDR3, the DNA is TGTGCCAGCCGGACTGCCTCTTCCTACAATGAGCAGTTCTTC.

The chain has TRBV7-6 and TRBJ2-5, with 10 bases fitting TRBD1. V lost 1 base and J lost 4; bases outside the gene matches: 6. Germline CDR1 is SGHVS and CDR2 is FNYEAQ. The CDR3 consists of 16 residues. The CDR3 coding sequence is TGTGCCAGCAGCTTAGGACAGGGGGCGCCGAGAGAGACCCAGTACTTC. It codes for CASSLGQGAPRETQYF. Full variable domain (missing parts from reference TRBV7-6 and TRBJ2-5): GAGVSQSPRYKVTKRGQDVALRCDPISGHVSLYWYRQALGQGPEFLTYFNYEAQQDKSGLPNDRFSAERPEGSISTLTIQRTEQRDSAMYRCASSLGQGAPRETQYFGPGTRLLVL.

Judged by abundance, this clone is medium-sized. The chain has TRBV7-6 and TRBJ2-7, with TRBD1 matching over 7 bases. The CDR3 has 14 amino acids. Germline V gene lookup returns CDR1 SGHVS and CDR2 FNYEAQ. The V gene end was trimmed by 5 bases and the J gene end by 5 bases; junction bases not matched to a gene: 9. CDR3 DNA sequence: TGTGCCAGCAGCCCCGCCGACAGGGTCCACGAGCAGTACTTC. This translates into CASSPADRVHEQYF.

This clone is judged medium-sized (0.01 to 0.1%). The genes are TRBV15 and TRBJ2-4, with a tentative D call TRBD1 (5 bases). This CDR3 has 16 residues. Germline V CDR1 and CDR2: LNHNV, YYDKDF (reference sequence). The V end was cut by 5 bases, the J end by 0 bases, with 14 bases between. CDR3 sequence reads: CATSLRQNLAKNIQYF. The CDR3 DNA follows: TGTGCCACCAGCCTAAGACAGAATTTAGCCAAAAACATTCAGTACTTC.

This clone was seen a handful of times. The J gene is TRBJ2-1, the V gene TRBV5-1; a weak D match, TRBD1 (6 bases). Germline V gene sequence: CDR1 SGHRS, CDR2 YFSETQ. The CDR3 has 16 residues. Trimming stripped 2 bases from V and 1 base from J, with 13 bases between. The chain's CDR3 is CASSFRGTLSYNEQFF. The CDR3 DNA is TGCGCCAGCAGCTTTAGGGGGACCCTGTCCTACAATGAGCAGTTCTTC. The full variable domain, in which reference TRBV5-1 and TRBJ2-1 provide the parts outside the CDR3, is KAGVTQTPRYLIKTRGQQVTLSCSPISGHRSVSWYQQTPGQGLQFLFEYFSETQRNKGNFPGRFSGRQFSNSRSEMNVSTLELGDSALYLCASSFRGTLSYNEQFFGPGTRLTVL.

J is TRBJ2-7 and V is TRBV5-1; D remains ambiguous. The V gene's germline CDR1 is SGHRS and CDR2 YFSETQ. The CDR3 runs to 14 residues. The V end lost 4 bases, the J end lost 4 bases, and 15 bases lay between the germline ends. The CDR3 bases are TGCGCCAGCAGCATACACGGATTTCTTTACGAGCAGTACTTC. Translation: CASSIHGFLYEQYF.

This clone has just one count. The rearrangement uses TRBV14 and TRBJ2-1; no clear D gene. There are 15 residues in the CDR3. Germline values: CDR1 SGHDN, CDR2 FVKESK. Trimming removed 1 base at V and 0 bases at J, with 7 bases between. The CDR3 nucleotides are TGTGCCAGCAGCCAAGGGGCCGGCTCCTACAATGAGCAGTTCTTC. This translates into CASSQGAGSYNEQFF. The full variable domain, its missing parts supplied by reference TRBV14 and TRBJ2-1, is EAGVTQFPSHSVIEKGQTVTLRCDPISGHDNLYWYRRVMGKEIKFLLHFVKESKQDESGMPNNRFLAERTGGTYSTLKVQPAELEDSGVYFCASSQGAGSYNEQFFGPGTRLTVL.

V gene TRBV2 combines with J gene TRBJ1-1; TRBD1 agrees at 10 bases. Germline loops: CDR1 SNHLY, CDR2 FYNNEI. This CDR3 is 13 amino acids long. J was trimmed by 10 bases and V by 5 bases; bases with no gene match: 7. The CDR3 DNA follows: TGTGCCAGCAGTCTGGGACAGGGGAGTCGAGCTTTCTTT. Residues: CASSLGQGSRAFF.

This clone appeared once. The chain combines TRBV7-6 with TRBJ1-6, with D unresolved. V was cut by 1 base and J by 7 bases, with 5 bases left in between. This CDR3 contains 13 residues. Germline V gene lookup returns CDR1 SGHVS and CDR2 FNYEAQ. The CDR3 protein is CASSLGENSPLHF. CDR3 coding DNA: TGTGCCAGCAGCTTAGGGGAAAATTCACCCCTCCACTTT.